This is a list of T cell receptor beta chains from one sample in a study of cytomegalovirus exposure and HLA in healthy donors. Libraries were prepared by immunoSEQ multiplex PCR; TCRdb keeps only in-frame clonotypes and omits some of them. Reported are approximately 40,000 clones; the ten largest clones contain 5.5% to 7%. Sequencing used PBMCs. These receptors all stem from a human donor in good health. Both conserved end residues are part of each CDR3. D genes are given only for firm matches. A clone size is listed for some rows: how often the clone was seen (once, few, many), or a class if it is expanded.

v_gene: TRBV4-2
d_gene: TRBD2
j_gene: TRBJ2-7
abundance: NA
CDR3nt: TGTGCCAGCAGCCAAGAGGGACTAGCGGGGGATAGCGACGAGCAGTACTTC
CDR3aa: CASSQEGLAGDSDEQYF

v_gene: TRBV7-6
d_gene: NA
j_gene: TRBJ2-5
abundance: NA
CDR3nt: TGTGCCAGCAGCTTAAGAACAGGGAAAGAGACCCAGTACTTC
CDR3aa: CASSLRTGKETQYF

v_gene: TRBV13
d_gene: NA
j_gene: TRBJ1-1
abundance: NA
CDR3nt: TGTGCCAGCAGCTTAGCAGGGTTGCGGACTGAAGCTTTCTTT
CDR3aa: CASSLAGLRTEAFF

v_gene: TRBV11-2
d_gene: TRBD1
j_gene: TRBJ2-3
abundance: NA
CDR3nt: TGTGCCAGCAGCCATGACAGGGGAGGCACAGATACGCAGTATTTT
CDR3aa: CASSHDRGGTDTQYF

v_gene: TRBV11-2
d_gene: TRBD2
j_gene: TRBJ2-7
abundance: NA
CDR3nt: TGTGCCAGCAGCCCCAGGAGCGGGGCGAGCTCCTACGAGCAGTACTTC
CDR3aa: CASSPRSGASSYEQYF

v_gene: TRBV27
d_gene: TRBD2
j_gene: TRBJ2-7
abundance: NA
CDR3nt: TGTGCCAGCAGTCAGCGGGGGGGCCCCTACGAGCAGTACTTC
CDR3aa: CASSQRGGPYEQYF

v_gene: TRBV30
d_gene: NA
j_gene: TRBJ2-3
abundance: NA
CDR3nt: TGTGCCTGGAGTGTAAAGGGGGTCGGGGCAGATACGCAGTATTTT
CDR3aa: CAWSVKGVGADTQYF

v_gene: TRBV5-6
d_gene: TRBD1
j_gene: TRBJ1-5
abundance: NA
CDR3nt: TGTGCCAGCAGCTTGGGAACAGGGGATCAGCCCCAGCATTTT
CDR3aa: CASSLGTGDQPQHF

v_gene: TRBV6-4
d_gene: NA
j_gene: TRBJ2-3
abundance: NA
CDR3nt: TGTGCCAGCAGTGAGGGCCGGGGAGGCACAGATACGCAGTATTTT
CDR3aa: CASSEGRGGTDTQYF

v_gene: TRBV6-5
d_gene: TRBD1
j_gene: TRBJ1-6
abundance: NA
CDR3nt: TGTGCCAGCAGCAAAACAGGGGTAGATTCACCCCTACACTTT
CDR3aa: CASSKTGVDSPLHF

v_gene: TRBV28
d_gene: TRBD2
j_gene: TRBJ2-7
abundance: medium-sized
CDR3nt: TGTGCCAGCAGTTCCCTTGGGGCGGGGGGGCTCTACGAGCAGTACTTC
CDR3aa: CASSSLGAGGLYEQYF

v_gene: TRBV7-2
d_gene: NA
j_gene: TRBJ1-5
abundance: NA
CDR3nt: TGTGCCAGCAGCTTAGTGGGCTCAGGGTTCAATCAGCCCCAGCATTTT
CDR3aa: CASSLVGSGFNQPQHF

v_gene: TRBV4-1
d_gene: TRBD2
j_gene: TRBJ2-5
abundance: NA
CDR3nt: TGCGCCAGCAGCACCGGGACTAGCGGGGCCATGGGTGAGAACCAGTACTTC
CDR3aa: CASSTGTSGAMGENQYF

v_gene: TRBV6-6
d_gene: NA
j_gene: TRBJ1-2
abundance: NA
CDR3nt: TGTGCCAGCAGCCGGGGGGACAACTATGGCTACACCTTC
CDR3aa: CASSRGDNYGYTF

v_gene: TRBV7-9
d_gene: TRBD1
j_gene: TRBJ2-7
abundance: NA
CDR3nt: TGTGCCAGCAGCTTAGGACAGGGGCCCACCTACGAGCAGTACTTC
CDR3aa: CASSLGQGPTYEQYF

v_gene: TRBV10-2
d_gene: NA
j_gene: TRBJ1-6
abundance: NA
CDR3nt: TGCGCCAGCACCCGGCGGTGGAATAATTCACCCCTCCACTTT
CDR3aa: CASTRRWNNSPLHF

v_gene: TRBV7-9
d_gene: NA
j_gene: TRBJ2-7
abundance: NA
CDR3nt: TGTGCCAGCAGCTTCCGGGAGGGACAGGGCTACGAGCAGTACTTC
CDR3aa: CASSFREGQGYEQYF

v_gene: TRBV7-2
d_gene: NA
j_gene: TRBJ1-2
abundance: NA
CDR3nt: TGTGCCAGCAGCTTTCGGAACTATGGCTACACCTTC
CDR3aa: CASSFRNYGYTF

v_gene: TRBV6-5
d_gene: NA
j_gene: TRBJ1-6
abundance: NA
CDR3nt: TGTGCCGCTACACGGGGTTATAATTCACCCCTACACTTT
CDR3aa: CAATRGYNSPLHF

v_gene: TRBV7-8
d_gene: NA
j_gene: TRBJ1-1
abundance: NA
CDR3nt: TGTGCCAGCAGTCGACAAAACACTGAAGCTTTCTTT
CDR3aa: CASSRQNTEAFF

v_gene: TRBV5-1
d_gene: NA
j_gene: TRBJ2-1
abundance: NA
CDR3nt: TGCGCCAGCAGCTCCCGGGCCCCGGGGGATGAGCAGTTCTTC
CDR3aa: CASSSRAPGDEQFF

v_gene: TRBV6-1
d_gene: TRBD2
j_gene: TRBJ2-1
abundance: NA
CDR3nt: TGTGCCAGCAGTGTCGGACTAGTCATCTACAATGAGCAGTTCTTC
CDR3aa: CASSVGLVIYNEQFF

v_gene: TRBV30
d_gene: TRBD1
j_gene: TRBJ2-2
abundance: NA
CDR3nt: TGTGCCTGGAGCGGGACAGGGGGATCCGGGGAGCTGTTTTTT
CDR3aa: CAWSGTGGSGELFF

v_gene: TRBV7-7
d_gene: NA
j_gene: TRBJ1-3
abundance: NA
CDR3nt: TGTGCCAGCAGCCGGGGTAGGGAGGCTGGAAACACCATATATTTT
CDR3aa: CASSRGREAGNTIYF

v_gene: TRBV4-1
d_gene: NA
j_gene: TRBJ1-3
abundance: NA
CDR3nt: TGCGCCAGCAGCCAAGATCAGTACCAGGGGACAGGAAACACCATATATTTT
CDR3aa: CASSQDQYQGTGNTIYF

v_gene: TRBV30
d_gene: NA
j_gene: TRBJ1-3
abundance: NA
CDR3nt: TGTGCCTGGACGGACAGTTGGTCTGGAAACACCATATATTTT
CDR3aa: CAWTDSWSGNTIYF

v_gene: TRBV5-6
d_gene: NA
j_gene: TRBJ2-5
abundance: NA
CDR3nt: TGTGCCAGCAGCATGAGAGAGACCCAGTACTTC
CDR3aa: CASSMRETQYF

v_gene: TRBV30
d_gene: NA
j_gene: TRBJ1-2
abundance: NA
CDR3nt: TGTGCCTGGTCAGCTAACTATGGCTACACCTTC
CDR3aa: CAWSANYGYTF

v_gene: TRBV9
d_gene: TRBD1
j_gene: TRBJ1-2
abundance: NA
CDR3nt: TGTGCCAGCAGCGTACTACAGGGGCAGAGCTACACCTTC
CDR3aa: CASSVLQGQSYTF

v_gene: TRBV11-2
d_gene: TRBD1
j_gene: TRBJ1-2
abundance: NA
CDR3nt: TGTGCCAGCAGTTTAGACAGGGGCGATGGCTACACCTTC
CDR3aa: CASSLDRGDGYTF

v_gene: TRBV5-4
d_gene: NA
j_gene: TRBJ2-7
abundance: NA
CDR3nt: TGTGCCAGCAGCTCTGACACCTACGAGCAGTACTTC
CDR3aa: CASSSDTYEQYF

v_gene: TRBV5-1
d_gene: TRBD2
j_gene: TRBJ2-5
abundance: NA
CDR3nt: TGCGCCAGCAGCTTGCCTTCAGGGACTAGCGAAGAGACCCAGTACTTC
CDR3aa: CASSLPSGTSEETQYF

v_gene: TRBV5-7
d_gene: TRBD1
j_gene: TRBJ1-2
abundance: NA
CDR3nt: TGTGCCAGCAGCGTGCCGGGACAGGGAAACTATGGCTACACCTTC
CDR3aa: CASSVPGQGNYGYTF

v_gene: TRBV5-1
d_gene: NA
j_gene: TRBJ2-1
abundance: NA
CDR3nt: TGCGCCAGCAGAGCGTTGGGGGGAACCTACAATGAGCAGTTCTTC
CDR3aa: CASRALGGTYNEQFF

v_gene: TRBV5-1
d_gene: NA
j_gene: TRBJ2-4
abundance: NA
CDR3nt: TGCGCCAGCAGCTTGGATGGGAGCATAGCCAAAAACATTCAGTACTTC
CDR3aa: CASSLDGSIAKNIQYF

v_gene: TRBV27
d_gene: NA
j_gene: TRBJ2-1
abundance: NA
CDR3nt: TGTGCCAGCAGTTGGGGCGGGGGCCCCGGGGACAATGAGCAGTTCTTC
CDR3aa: CASSWGGGPGDNEQFF

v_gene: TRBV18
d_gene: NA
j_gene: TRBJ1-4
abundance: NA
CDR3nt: TGTGCCAGCTCACCACCGACAGGAAAAGGTGAAAAACTGTTTTTT
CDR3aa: CASSPPTGKGEKLFF

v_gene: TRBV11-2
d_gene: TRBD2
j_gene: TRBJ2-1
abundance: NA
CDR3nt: TGTGCCAGCAGCCGGGGAGGGGCAGGGTCGAATGAGCAGTTCTTC
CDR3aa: CASSRGGAGSNEQFF

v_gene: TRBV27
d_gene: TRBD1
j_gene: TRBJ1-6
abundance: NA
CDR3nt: TGTGCCAGCAGTCCGGCGGACAGGAGCTCCTATAATTCACCCCTCCACTTT
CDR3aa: CASSPADRSSYNSPLHF

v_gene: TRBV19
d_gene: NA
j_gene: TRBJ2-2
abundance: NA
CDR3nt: TGTGCCAGTAGCCCGTTCACCGGGGAGCTGTTTTTT
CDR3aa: CASSPFTGELFF

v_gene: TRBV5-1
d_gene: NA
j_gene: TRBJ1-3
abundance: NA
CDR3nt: TGCGCCAGCAGCAATGACAAGGCCAACTCTGGAAACACCATATATTTT
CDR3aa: CASSNDKANSGNTIYF

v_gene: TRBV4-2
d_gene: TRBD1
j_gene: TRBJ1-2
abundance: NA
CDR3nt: TGTGCCAGCAGTGCTACGGGGACAGGGCGCGCGATTAGCGGCTACACCTTC
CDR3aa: CASSATGTGRAISGYTF

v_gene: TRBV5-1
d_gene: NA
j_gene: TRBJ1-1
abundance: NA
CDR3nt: TGCGCCAGCAGCGTCAGGGAGGGGACTGAAGCTTTCTTT
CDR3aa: CASSVREGTEAFF

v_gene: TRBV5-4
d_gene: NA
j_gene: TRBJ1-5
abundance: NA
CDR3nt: TGTGCCAGCAGTATCGACAGAAACAATCAGCCCCAGCATTTT
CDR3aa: CASSIDRNNQPQHF

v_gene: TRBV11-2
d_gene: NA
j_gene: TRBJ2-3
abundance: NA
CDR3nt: TGTGCCAGCCTCTCTTTTGGCACAGATACGCAGTATTTT
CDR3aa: CASLSFGTDTQYF

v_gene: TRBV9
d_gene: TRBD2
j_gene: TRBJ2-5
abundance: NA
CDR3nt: TGTGCCAGCAGCCCAGGGACTAGCGGGGGCCTTCAAGAGACCCAGTACTTC
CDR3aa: CASSPGTSGGLQETQYF

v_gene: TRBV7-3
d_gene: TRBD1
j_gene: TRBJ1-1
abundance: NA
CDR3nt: TGTGCCAGCAGCATAGGGACAGGGTCCACTGAAGCTTTCTTT
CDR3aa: CASSIGTGSTEAFF

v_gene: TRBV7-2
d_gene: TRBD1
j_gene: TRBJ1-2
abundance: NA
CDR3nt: TGTGCCAGCAGCTTAGCGAGGGGGCTCTCTGGCTACACCTTC
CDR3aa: CASSLARGLSGYTF

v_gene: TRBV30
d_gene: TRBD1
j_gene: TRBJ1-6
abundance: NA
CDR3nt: TGTGCCTGGGGTCCCGGGACAGGGGTTTGGTCTTCACCCCTCCACTTT
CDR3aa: CAWGPGTGVWSSPLHF

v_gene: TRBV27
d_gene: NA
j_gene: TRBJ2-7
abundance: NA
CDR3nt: TGTGCCAGCAGTTTACAGGGTCCCTACGAGCAGTACTTC
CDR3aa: CASSLQGPYEQYF

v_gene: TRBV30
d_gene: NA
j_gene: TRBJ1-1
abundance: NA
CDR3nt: TGTGCCTGGAGTATACAAAGGGGAACTGAAGCTTTCTTT
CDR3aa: CAWSIQRGTEAFF

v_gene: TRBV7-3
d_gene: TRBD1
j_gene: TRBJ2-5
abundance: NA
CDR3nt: TGTGCCAGCAGCTTAAACAGGGGAACTGCGGAGACCCAGTACTTC
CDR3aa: CASSLNRGTAETQYF

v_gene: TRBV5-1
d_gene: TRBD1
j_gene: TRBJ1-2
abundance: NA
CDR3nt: TGCGCCAGCAGCTACCTGGACAGGGTCTCCGGCGGCTACACCTTC
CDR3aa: CASSYLDRVSGGYTF

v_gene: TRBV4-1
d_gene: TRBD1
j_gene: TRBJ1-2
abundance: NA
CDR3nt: TGCGCCAGCAGCCAGGGGAGGACAGGCCAAAACTATGGCTACACCTTC
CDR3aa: CASSQGRTGQNYGYTF

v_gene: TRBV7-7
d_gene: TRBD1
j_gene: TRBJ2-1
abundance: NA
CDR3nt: TGTGCCAGCAGCTCCGGGACAGGGCGATCCGATGAGCAGTTCTTC
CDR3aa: CASSSGTGRSDEQFF

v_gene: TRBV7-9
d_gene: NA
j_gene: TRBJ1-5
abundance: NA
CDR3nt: TGTGCCAGCAGCTCGGGACTGGGGAGTCAGCCCCAGCATTTT
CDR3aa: CASSSGLGSQPQHF

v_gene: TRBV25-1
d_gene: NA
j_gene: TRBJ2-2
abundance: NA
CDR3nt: TGTGCCAGCAGTGACCCCCTAGGCGGGGCCGCGAACACCGGGGAGCTGTTTTTT
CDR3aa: CASSDPLGGAANTGELFF